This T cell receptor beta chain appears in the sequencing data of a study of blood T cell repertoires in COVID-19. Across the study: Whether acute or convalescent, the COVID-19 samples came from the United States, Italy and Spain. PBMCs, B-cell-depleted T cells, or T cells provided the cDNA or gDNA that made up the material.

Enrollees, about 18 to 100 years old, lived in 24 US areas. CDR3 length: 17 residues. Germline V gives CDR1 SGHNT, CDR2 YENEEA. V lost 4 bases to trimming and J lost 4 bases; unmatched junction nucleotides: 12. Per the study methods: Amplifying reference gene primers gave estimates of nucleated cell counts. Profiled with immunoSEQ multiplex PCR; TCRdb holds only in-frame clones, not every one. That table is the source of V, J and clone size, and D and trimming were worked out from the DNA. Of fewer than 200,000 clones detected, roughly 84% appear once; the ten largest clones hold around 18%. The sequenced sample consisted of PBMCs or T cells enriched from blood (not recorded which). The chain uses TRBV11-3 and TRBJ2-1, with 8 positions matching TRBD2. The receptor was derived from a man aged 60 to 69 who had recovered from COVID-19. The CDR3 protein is CASSSPGGEAIYNEQFF. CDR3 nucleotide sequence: TGTGCCAGCAGCTCTCCGGGGGGGGAGGCGATTTACAATGAGCAGTTCTTC. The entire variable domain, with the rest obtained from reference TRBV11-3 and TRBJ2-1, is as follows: EAGVVQSPRYKIIEKKQPVAFWCNPISGHNTLYWYLQNLGQGPELLIRYENEEAVDDSQLPKDRFSAERLKGVDSTLKIQPAELGDSAVYLCASSSPGGEAIYNEQFFGPGTRLTVL.